This TCR beta chain derives from a study of spatial heterogeneity in lung cancer. One entry per CDR3 protein, called by TCRdb with MiXCR from the 5' RACE reads. The table includes approximately 10,000 distinct CDR3 sequences, approximately 3.5% detected once. The germline V gene encodes CDR1 KGHSH and CDR2 LQKENI. This CDR3 contains 13 residues. Trimming removed 2 bases at V and 4 bases at J, with 8 bases between. The time point was: blood taken at disease recurrence. The input material, whole RNA from tumor, nontumor lung or frozen PBMC, was sequenced unsorted. This clonotype was picked up many times. This beta chain is an unintended read in a library built for alpha chains; its size means little.

V is TRBV18 and J is TRBJ1-2; no reliable D call. This receptor was identified in a female donor with early-stage non-small cell lung cancer. The sequencing used PBMCs, collected at recurrence. CDR3 in amino acids: CASSPTQLYGYTF. The CDR3 coding sequence is TGTGCCAGCTCACCAACCCAGCTCTATGGCTACACCTTC.